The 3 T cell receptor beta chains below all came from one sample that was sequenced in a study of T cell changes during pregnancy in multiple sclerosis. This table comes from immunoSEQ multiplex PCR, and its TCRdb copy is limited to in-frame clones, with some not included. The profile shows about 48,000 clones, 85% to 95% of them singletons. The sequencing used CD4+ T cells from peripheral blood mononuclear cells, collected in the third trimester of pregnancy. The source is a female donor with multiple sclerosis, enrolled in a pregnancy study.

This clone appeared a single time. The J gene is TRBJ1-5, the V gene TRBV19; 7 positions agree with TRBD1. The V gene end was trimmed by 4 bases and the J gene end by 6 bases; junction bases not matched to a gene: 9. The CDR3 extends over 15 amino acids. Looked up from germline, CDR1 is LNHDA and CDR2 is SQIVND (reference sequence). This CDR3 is CASSTRDRAFQPQHF. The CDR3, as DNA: TGTGCCAGTAGTACCCGGGACAGAGCGTTTCAGCCCCAGCATTTT.

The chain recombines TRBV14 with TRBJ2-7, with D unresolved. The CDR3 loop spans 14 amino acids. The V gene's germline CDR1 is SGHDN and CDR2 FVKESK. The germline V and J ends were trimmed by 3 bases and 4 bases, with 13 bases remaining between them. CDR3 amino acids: CASSQFGNHYEQYF. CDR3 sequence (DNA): TGTGCCAGCAGCCAGTTTGGCAACCATTACGAGCAGTACTTC.

CDR3 DNA: TGTGCCAGCAGCTTGGAAGGGTTCGGGGAGACCTCTGAAGCTTTCTTT. Its protein product is CASSLEGFGETSEAFF. The V and J genes are TRBV5-8 and TRBJ1-1; D gene unclear. Germline loops: CDR1 SGHTS, CDR2 YDEGEE. Trimming left V 0 bases short and J 6 bases short, with 18 bases between. This CDR3 has 16 amino acids.